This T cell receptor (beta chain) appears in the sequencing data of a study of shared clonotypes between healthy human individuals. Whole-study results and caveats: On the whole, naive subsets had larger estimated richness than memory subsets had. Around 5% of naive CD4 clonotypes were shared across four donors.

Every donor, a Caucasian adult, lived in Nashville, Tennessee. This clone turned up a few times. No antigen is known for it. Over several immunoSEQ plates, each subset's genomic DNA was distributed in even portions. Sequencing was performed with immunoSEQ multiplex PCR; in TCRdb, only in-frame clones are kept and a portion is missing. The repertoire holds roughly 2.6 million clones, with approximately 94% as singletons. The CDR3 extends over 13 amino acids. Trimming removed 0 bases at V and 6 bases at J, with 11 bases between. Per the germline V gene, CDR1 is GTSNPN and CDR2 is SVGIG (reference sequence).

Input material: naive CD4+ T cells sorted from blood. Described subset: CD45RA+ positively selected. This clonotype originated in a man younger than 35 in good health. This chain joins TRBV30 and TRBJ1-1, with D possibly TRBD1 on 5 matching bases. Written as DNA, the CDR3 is TGTGCCTGGAGTGTCGTCAGGGCCTCTGAAGCTTTCTTT. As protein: CAWSVVRASEAFF.